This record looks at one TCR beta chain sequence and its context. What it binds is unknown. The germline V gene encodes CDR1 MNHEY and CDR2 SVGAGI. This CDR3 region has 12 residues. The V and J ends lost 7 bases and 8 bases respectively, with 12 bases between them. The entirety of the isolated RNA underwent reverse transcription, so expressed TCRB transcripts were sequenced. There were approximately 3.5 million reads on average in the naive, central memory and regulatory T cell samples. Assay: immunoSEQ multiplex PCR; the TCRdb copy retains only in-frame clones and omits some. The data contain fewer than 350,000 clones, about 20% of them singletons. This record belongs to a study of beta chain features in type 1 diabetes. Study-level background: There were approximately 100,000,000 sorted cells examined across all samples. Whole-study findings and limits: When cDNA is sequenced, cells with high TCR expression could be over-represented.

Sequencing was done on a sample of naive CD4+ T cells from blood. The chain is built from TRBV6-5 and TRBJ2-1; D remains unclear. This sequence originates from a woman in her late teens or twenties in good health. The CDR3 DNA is TGTGCCAGCATCAACAACGTCGATGAGCAGTTCTTC. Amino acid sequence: CASINNVDEQFF.